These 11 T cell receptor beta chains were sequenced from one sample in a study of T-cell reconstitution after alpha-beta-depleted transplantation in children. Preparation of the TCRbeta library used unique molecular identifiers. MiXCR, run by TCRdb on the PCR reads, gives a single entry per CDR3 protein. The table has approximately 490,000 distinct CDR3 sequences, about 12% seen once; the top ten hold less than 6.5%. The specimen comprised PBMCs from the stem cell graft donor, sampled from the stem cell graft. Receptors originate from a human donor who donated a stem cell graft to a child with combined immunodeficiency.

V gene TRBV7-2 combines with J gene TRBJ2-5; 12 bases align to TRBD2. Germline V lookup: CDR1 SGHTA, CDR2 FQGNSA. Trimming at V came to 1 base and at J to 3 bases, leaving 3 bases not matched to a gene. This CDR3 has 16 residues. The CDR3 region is CASSLGLAGGKETQYF. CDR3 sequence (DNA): TGTGCCAGCAGCTTAGGCCTAGCGGGGGGGAAAGAGACCCAGTACTTC.

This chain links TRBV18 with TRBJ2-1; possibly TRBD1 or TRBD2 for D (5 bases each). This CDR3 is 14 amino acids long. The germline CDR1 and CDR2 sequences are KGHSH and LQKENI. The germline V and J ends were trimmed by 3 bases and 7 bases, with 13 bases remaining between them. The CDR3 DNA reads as TGTGCCAGCTCACCCCGGGACCACCAGAATGAGCAGTTCTTC. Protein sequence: CASSPRDHQNEQFF. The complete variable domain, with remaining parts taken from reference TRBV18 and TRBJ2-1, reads NAGVMQNPRHLVRRRGQEARLRCSPMKGHSHVYWYRQLPEEGLKFMVYLQKENIIDESGMPKERFSAEFPKEGPSILRIQQVVRGDSAAYFCASSPRDHQNEQFFGPGTRLTVL.

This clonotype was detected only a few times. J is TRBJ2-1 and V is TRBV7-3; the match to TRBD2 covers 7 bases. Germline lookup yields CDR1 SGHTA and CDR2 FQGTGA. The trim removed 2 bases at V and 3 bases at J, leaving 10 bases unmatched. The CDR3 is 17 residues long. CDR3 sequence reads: CASSLGPAGDGYNEQFF. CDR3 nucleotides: TGTGCCAGCAGCTTAGGGCCCGCGGGAGACGGCTACAATGAGCAGTTCTTC.

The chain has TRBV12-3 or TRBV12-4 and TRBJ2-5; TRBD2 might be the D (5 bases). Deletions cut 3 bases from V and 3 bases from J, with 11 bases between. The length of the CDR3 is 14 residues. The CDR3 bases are TGTGCCAGCAGTTTTCAGCGGTTGAAAGAGACCCAGTACTTC. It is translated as CASSFQRLKETQYF.

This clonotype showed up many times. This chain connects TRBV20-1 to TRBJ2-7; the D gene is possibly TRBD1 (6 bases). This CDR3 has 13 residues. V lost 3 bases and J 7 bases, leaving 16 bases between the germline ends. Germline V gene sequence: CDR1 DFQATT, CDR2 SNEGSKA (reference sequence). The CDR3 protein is CSARLTGTEEQYF. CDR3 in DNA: TGCAGTGCTAGGTTAACAGGGACGGAGGAGCAGTACTTC.

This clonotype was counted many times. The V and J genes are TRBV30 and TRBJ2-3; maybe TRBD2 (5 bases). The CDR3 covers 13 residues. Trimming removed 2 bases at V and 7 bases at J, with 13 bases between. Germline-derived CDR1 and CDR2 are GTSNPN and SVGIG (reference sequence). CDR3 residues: CAWSSGGGYTQYF. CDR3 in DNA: TGTGCCTGGAGTTCCGGAGGCGGTTATACGCAGTATTTT.

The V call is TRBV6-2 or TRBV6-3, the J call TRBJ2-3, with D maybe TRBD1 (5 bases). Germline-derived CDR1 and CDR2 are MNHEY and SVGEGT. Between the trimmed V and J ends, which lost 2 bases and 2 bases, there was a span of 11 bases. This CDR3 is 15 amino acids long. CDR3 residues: CASSYATVVTDTQYF. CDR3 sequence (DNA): TGTGCCAGCAGTTACGCGACAGTAGTCACAGATACGCAGTATTTT.

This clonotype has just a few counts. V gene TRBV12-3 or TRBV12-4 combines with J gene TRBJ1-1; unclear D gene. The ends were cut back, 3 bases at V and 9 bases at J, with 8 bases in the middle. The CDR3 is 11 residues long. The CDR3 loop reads CASSLFSKAFF. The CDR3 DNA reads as TGTGCCAGCAGTTTGTTTTCGAAAGCTTTCTTT.

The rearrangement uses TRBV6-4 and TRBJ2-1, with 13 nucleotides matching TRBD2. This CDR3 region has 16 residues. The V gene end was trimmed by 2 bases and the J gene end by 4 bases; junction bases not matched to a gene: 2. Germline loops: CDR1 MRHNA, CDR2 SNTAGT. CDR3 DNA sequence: TGTGCCAGCAGTGACCGGGGACTAGCGGGGTACAATGAGCAGTTCTTC. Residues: CASSDRGLAGYNEQFF.

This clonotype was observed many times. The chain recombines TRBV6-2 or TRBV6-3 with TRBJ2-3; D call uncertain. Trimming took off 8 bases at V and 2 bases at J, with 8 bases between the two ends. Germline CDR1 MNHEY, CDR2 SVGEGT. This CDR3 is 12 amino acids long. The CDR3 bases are TGTGCCAGCGCCAGTTACACAGATACGCAGTATTTT. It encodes CASASYTDTQYF.

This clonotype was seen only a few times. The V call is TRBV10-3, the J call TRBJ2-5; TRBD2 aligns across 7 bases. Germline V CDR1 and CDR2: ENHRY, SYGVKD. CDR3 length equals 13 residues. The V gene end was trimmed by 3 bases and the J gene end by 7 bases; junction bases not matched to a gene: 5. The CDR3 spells CAISEVSGGTQYF. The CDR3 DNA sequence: TGTGCCATCAGTGAAGTCTCGGGGGGGACCCAGTACTTC.